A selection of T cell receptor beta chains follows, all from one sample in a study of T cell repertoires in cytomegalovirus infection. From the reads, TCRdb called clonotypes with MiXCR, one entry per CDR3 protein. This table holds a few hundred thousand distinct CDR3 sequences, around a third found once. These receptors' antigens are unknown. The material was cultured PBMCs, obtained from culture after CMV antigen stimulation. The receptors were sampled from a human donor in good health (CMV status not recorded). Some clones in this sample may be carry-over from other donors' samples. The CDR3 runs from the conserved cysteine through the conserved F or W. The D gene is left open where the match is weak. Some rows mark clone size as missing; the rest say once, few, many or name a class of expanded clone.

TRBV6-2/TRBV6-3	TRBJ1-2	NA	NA	CASSHRAEYYGYTF	TGTGCCAGCAGCCACCGAGCAGAATACTATGGCTACACCTTC
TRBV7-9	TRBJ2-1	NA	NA	CASSPGASDEQFF	TGTGCCAGCTCGCCGGGGGCCTCGGATGAGCAGTTCTTC
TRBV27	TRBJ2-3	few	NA	CASSSRGRPDTQYF	TGTGCCAGCAGTTCCAGGGGCAGGCCAGATACGCAGTATTTT
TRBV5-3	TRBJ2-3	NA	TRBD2	CASSLNGRARDTQYF	TGTGCCAGCAGCTTAAACGGGAGGGCTCGGGATACGCAGTATTTT
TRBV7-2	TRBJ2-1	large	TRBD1	CASSKGQGFNEQFF	TGTGCCAGCAGCAAAGGACAGGGCTTTAATGAGCAGTTCTTC
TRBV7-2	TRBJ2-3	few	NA	CASSSPGLATDTQYF	TGTGCCAGCAGCTCCCCGGGACTGGCAACAGATACGCAGTATTTT
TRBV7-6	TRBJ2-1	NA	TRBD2	CASSLGVAGGLNEQFF	TGTGCCAGCAGCTTAGGGGTAGCGGGAGGGTTGAATGAGCAGTTCTTC
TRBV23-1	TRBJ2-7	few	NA	CASSQSGGDEQYF	TGCGCCAGCAGTCAATCGGGCGGCGACGAGCAGTACTTC
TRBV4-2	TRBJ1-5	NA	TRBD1	CASSQDTARQGPGQPQHF	TGTGCCAGCAGCCAGGACACCGCCCGACAGGGCCCCGGTCAGCCCCAGCATTTT
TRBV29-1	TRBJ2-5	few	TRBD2	CSVSLAGVRETQYF	TGCAGCGTCTCTCTAGCGGGAGTGAGGGAGACCCAGTACTTC
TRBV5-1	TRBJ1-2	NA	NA	CASSVDNYGYTF	TGCGCCAGCAGTGTGGACAACTATGGCTACACCTTC
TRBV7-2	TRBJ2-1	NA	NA	CASSSVGFSNEQFF	TGTGCCAGCAGCTCAGTGGGATTTTCGAATGAGCAGTTCTTC
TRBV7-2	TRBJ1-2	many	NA	CASSLGPARNYGYTF	TGTGCCAGCAGCTTAGGTCCCGCCAGAAACTATGGCTACACCTTC
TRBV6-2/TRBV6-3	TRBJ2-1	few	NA	CASSYYNKDSQFF	TGTGCCAGCAGTTATTATAACAAAGACTCGCAGTTCTTC
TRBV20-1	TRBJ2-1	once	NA	CSARDRTRPVHNEQFF	TGCAGTGCTAGAGATCGCACCCGCCCGGTCCACAATGAGCAGTTCTTC
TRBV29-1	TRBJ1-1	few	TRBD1	CSVGDRGRGEAFF	TGCAGCGTGGGAGACAGGGGGCGCGGTGAAGCTTTCTTT
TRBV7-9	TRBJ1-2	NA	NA	CASSEFNYGYTF	TGTGCCAGCAGCGAATTTAACTATGGCTACACCTTC
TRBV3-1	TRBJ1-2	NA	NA	CASSQFRVSRRQDGYTF	TGTGCCAGCAGCCAATTCCGCGTTTCTAGAAGACAGGATGGCTACACCTTC
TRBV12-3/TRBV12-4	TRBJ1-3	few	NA	CASSPYAAGNTIYF	TGTGCCAGCAGCCCGTATGCGGCTGGAAACACCATATATTTT
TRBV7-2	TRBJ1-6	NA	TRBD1	CASSTGQGSSYNSPLHF	TGTGCCAGCAGCACGGGACAGGGGAGCTCCTATAATTCACCCCTCCACTTT
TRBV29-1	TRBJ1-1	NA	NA	CSGRHLNTEAFF	TGCAGCGGTCGACACTTGAACACTGAAGCTTTCTTT
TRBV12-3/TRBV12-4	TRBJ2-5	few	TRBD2	CASSLEGGLATETQYF	TGTGCCAGCAGTTTAGAGGGGGGACTAGCGACGGAGACCCAGTACTTC
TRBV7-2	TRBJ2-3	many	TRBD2	CASSLLLAGADTQYF	TGTGCCAGCAGCTTATTGCTAGCGGGAGCAGATACGCAGTATTTT
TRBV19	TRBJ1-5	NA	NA	CASSAQQGQPQHF	TGTGCCAGTAGTGCCCAACAGGGCCAGCCCCAGCATTTT
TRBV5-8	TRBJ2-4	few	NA	CASSFVENIQYF	TGTGCCAGCAGCTTCGTAGAAAACATTCAGTACTTC
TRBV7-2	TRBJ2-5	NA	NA	CASSIQAGQETQYF	TGTGCCAGCAGCATACAAGCGGGTCAAGAGACCCAGTACTTC
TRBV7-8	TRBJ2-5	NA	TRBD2	CASSRLSGRGQTQYF	TGTGCCAGCAGCCGACTTAGCGGGAGGGGGCAGACCCAGTACTTC
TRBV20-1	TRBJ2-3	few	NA	CSARDMRDESTDTQYF	TGCAGTGCTAGAGATATGAGGGACGAAAGCACAGATACGCAGTATTTT
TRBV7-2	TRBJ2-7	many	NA	CASSFGLGRRTYEQYF	TGTGCCAGCAGCTTCGGACTCGGAAGGCGGACCTACGAGCAGTACTTC